This TCR beta chain was found in a study of neurological immune-mediated disorders. 5'RACE with 10-nucleotide random UMIs generated the cDNA. TCRdb processed the 5' RACE reads anew with MiXCR; each CDR3 protein has one entry. The profile shows about 48,000 distinct CDR3 sequences, about 25% of them singletons. Whole-study results and caveats: While HTLV-1-associated myelopathy showed the greatest TCR clonal expansion, multiple sclerosis showed the least, falling below healthy controls. The expanded clones of different subjects shared no CDR3 amino acid sequences (suggesting private repertoires in all groups).

Where libraries were unsorted, they were derived from 2 million PBMCs stored at -80 degrees C. This clonotype was seen many times. Its antigen is unknown. The germline gives CDR1 SGHTA, CDR2 FQGNSA. V lost 5 bases, J lost 2 bases, and 14 bases lay in between. This CDR3 spans 15 amino acids. Sequenced: PBMCs. The receptor comes from a woman aged 65 to 85 in good health. The chain carries TRBV7-2 and TRBJ2-3, with D perhaps TRBD2 (6 bases). The CDR3 DNA reads as TGTGCCAGCAGCGAGTCCAGCGGGCCCACAGATACGCAGTATTTT. Translating it yields CASSESSGPTDTQYF.